This passage covers 22 T cell receptor beta chains from one sample sequenced in a study of a mutant IDH1 vaccine in newly diagnosed glioma. Antigens for these TCRs are unknown. Time point here: week 5, during vaccination. Doses of 300 ug of mutant IDH1 20-mer peptide were given with topical imiquimod. Produced via immunoSEQ multiplex PCR; TCRdb's table is partial and in-frame only. The sample consists of about 54,000 clones, over 70% of them appearing once. Sequencing used PBMCs, obtained from a glioma patient whose treatment included an IDH1 peptide vaccine. These receptors came from a man younger than 45 with glioma.

V usage is TRBV6-5 and J usage is TRBJ1-2, with D possibly being TRBD1 (6 bases). The CDR3 covers 14 residues. V was cut by 2 bases and J by 8 bases, with 15 bases left in between. Germline-derived CDR1 and CDR2 are MNHEY and SVGAGI. As DNA, the CDR3 is TGTGCCAGCAGTTACGACAGGACTAGAGGGGGCTACACCTTC. Its protein is CASSYDRTRGGYTF.

The chain links TRBV6-1 to TRBJ1-5; TRBD1 matches 7 bases. V lost 1 base, J lost 0 bases, and 6 bases stayed unmatched. Per the germline V gene, CDR1 is MNHNS and CDR2 is SASEGT. CDR3 size: 17 residues. This CDR3 is CASSEGPGQYSNQPQHF. CDR3 in DNA: TGTGCCAGCAGTGAAGGACCGGGACAGTATAGCAATCAGCCCCAGCATTTT.

This chain uses TRBV11-2 with TRBJ1-1, with 8 bases aligning to TRBD1. CDR1 and CDR2 (germline): SGHAT, FQNNGV. This CDR3 is built from 15 residues. V trimming: 0 bases; J trimming: 3 bases; junction bases outside the gene matches: 3. The CDR3 sequence: CASSLETGGYTEAFF. CDR3 nucleotides: TGTGCCAGCAGCTTAGAAACAGGGGGGTACACTGAAGCTTTCTTT.

The chain carries TRBV7-8 and TRBJ2-5; 8 bases align to TRBD2. After removal of 1 base from V and 5 bases from J, the junction contained 6 bases not matched to a gene. The CDR3 spans 15 residues. Germline CDR1 SGHVS, CDR2 FQNEAQ. For the CDR3, the DNA is TGTGCCAGCAGCTTAGTTACGGGGGGGGCGGAGACCCAGTACTTC. The encoded protein is CASSLVTGGAETQYF.

The V call is TRBV18, the J call TRBJ1-6; D is perhaps TRBD1 (5 bases). Between the trimmed V and J ends, which lost 2 bases and 8 bases, there was a span of 19 bases. CDR1 and CDR2 from the germline V gene are KGHSH and LQKENI. CDR3 length: 17 amino acids. The chain's CDR3 is CASSPVFQGGGDSPLHF. CDR3 coding DNA: TGTGCCAGCTCACCAGTGTTTCAGGGTGGGGGAGATTCACCCCTCCACTTT.

The genes are TRBV5-1 and TRBJ1-4; D is possibly TRBD1 (6 bases). Per the germline V gene, CDR1 is SGHRS and CDR2 is YFSETQ. V gave up 4 bases and J gave up 1 base, with 14 bases separating them. The CDR3 sequence is 16 residues long. In DNA form, the CDR3 reads TGCGCCAGCAGCGAGGCGGGGGGGCTAACTAATGAAAAACTGTTTTTT. Its protein is CASSEAGGLTNEKLFF.

The chain links TRBV5-6 to TRBJ2-1; D is uncertain. Between the trimmed V and J ends, which lost 7 bases and 5 bases, there was a span of 16 bases. Germline CDR1 and CDR2: SGHDT and YYEEEE. This CDR3 is built from 14 residues. The chain's CDR3 is CASLEDGLHNEQFF. The CDR3 region has the DNA TGTGCCAGCCTCGAGGATGGGCTTCACAATGAGCAGTTCTTC.

The rearrangement links TRBV4-1 to TRBJ2-1, with 9 bases that match TRBD2. The CDR3 consists of 13 residues. The germline CDR1 and CDR2 sequences are MGHRA and YSYEKL. V dropped 6 bases and J dropped 11; count of bases not matched to a gene: 8. The CDR3 loop reads CASRRLADSKQFF. CDR3 DNA sequence: TGCGCCAGCAGACGACTAGCGGACTCAAAGCAGTTCTTC.

The chain joins TRBV7-6 to TRBJ1-1, with 8 bases that match TRBD1. The CDR3 contains 15 residues. CDR1 is SGHVS, CDR2 FNYEAQ, per germline. Trimming removed 5 bases from V and 1 base from J; junction bases left unmatched: 6. The CDR3 sequence is CASSPPTGANTEAFF. The CDR3 DNA reads TGTGCCAGCAGCCCCCCGACAGGGGCGAACACTGAAGCTTTCTTT.

DNA of the CDR3: TGTGCTAGTGGTGATGACCGGCGTGAAGCTTTCTTT. Amino acids: CASGDDRREAFF. The rearrangement uses TRBV12-5 and TRBJ1-1, with D unresolved. Germline CDR1 reads LGHNT; CDR2 reads FRNRAP. This CDR3 has 12 residues. Between the trimmed V and J ends, which lost 5 bases and 7 bases, there was a span of 11 bases.

The V and J genes are TRBV10-1 and TRBJ1-3; D call uncertain. Germline loops: CDR1 WNHNN, CDR2 SYGVQD (reference sequence). V was trimmed by 4 bases and J by 3 bases, leaving 13 bases between them. The CDR3 has 15 amino acids. For the CDR3, the DNA is TGCGCCAGCAGTGTTGGGAGCAACAGTGGAAACACCATATATTTT. It translates to CASSVGSNSGNTIYF.

The rearrangement joins TRBV14 to TRBJ1-2; D may be TRBD1 (6 bases). V lost 0 bases, J lost 5 bases, and 16 bases lay in between. The CDR3 runs to 16 residues. Germline CDR1 and CDR2: SGHDN and FVKESK. This CDR3 is CASSQDWAGVPYGYTF. The CDR3 nucleotides read TGTGCCAGCAGCCAAGATTGGGCAGGGGTCCCGTATGGCTACACCTTC.

V usage is TRBV7-9 and J usage is TRBJ2-5, with a tentative D call TRBD2 (5 bases). Germline CDR1 is SEHNR and CDR2 is FQNEAQ (reference sequence). The CDR3 loop spans 14 amino acids. The V end lost 1 base, the J end lost 4 bases, and 10 bases lay between the germline ends. CDR3 loop: CASSLVGAGETQYF. The CDR3, as DNA: TGTGCCAGCAGCTTAGTGGGTGCGGGAGAGACCCAGTACTTC.

J is TRBJ1-4 and V is TRBV30; 7 nucleotides line up with TRBD1. After removal of 1 base from V and 4 bases from J, the junction contained 6 bases not matched to a gene. Germline CDR1 GTSNPN, CDR2 SVGIG (reference sequence). CDR3 length: 15 residues. CDR3 loop: CAWSGRQGFNEKLFF. CDR3 bases: TGTGCCTGGAGTGGTCGACAGGGCTTTAATGAAAAACTGTTTTTT.

This chain joins TRBV9 and TRBJ1-4; TRBD1 might be the D (5 bases). V was cut by 0 bases and J by 3 bases, with 12 bases left in between. This CDR3 has 16 residues. CDR1 and CDR2 (germline): SGDLS, YYNGEE. The DNA for the CDR3 is TGTGCCAGCAGCGTAGGGTTTGGGGGGTCTAATGAAAAACTGTTTTTT. It encodes CASSVGFGGSNEKLFF.

The chain employs TRBV7-9 and TRBJ2-7; 10 bases map to TRBD1. This CDR3 has 17 amino acids. CDR1 and CDR2 from the germline V gene are SEHNR and FQNEAQ (reference sequence). V was clipped by 3 bases and J by 6 bases; unmatched bases: 14. The CDR3 spells CASSLALHRDRGFEQYF. The CDR3 nucleotides are TGTGCCAGCAGCTTGGCCCTTCACCGGGACAGGGGTTTCGAGCAGTACTTC.

The chain uses TRBV7-9 and TRBJ2-5, with 7 bases aligning to TRBD1. The CDR3 runs to 13 residues. The germline V gene has CDR1 SEHNR and CDR2 FQNEAQ (reference sequence). V trimming: 10 bases; J trimming: 2 bases; junction bases outside the gene matches: 7. CDR3 loop: CANLGQDQETQYF. For the CDR3, the DNA is TGTGCCAACTTAGGACAGGATCAAGAGACCCAGTACTTC.

The V gene is TRBV6-6, the J gene TRBJ1-1, with D hard to call. This CDR3 comprises 13 residues. Trimming cost V 6 bases and J 6 bases, with 14 bases left between them. Per the germline V gene, CDR1 is MNHNY and CDR2 is SVGAGI (reference sequence). CDR3 loop: CASSVWIEAEAFF. Here the CDR3 DNA reads TGTGCCAGCAGCGTCTGGATCGAGGCTGAAGCTTTCTTT.

The rearrangement joins TRBV27 to TRBJ2-3, with D hard to call. This CDR3 region has 15 residues. Germline CDR1 reads MNHEY; CDR2 reads SMNVEV (reference sequence). V was pared by 6 bases and J by 3 bases, with 16 bases between. In DNA, the CDR3 is TGTGCCAGCAGGAAAGTCTCGGCGCCTACAGATACGCAGTATTTT. It translates to CASRKVSAPTDTQYF.

J is TRBJ1-6 and V is TRBV6-5; D may be TRBD1 (5 bases). The CDR3 runs to 15 residues. The V gene's germline CDR1 is MNHEY and CDR2 SVGAGI. Trimming removed 3 bases at V and 10 bases at J, with 16 bases between. The CDR3, as DNA: TGTGCCAGCAGTTATGGGACCGTTACTGGGTCACCCCTCCACTTT. It translates to CASSYGTVTGSPLHF.

With respect to this clone: One end of the junction does not line up with germline, which may come from a read error. The gene calls are TRBV7-9 and TRBJ2-5, with 12 bases fitting TRBD2. Per germline, CDR1 SEHNR and CDR2 FQNEAQ (reference sequence). The CDR3 loop spans 14 amino acids. In DNA form, the CDR3 reads TGTGCCAGCAGCCTAGCGGGGGGGCAAGAGACCCAGTACTTC. Protein: CASSLAGGQETQYF. The complete variable domain, with remaining parts taken from reference TRBV7-9 and TRBJ2-5, reads DTGVSQNPRHKITKRGQNVTFRCDPISEHNRLYWYRQTLGQGPEFLTYFQNEAQLEKSRLLSDRFSAERPKGSFSTLEIQRTEQGDSAMYLCASSLAGGQETQYFGPGTRLLVL.

The chain is built from TRBV5-6 and TRBJ2-4, with D maybe TRBD2 (5 bases). In germline, CDR1 is SGHDT, CDR2 YYEEEE. Between the trimmed V and J ends, which lost 3 bases and 0 bases, there was a span of 10 bases. The CDR3 is made up of 15 amino acids. CDR3 sequence: CASSSEGLAKNIQYF. The CDR3 nucleotides are TGTGCCAGCAGCTCTGAGGGCCTAGCCAAAAACATTCAGTACTTC. Using reference TRBV5-6 and TRBJ2-4 for the parts outside the CDR3, the full variable domain is DAGVTQSPTHLIKTRGQQVTLRCSPKSGHDTVSWYQQALGQGPQFIFQYYEEEERQRGNFPDRFSGHQFPNYSSELNVNALLLGDSALYLCASSSEGLAKNIQYFGAGTRLSVL.